This entry describes one T cell receptor (beta chain). The data belong to a study of blood T cell repertoires in COVID-19. The V end was cut by 5 bases, the J end by 4 bases, with 8 bases between. Germline CDR1 is SGHAT and CDR2 is FQDESV (reference sequence). The CDR3 loop spans 12 amino acids. Libraries were prepared by immunoSEQ multiplex PCR; TCRdb keeps only in-frame clonotypes and omits some of them. The sample includes roughly 300,000 clones, approximately 90% of them seen just once. This TCR derives from a young woman with COVID-19, enrolled during active disease. The chain is built from TRBV11-1 and TRBJ1-1; D uncertain. The sample was peripheral blood. The CDR3: CASSAAGTEAFF. For the CDR3, the DNA is TGTGCCAGCAGCGCGGCGGGCACTGAAGCTTTCTTT.